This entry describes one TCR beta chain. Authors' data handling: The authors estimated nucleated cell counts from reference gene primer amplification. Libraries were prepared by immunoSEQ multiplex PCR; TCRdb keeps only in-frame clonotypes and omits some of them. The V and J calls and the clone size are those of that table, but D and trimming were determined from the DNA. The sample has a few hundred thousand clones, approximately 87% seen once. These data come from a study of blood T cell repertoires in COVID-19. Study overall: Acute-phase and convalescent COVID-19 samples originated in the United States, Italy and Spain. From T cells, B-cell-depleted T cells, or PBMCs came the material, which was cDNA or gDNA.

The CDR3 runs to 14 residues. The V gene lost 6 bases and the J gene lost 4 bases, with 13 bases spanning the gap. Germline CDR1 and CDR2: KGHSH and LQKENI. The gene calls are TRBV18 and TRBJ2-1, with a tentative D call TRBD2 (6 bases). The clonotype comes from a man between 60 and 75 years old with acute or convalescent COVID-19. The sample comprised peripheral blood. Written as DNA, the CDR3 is TGTGCCAGCTCCCGGGAGACGGGGTACAATGAGCAGTTCTTC. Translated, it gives CASSRETGYNEQFF.